The table lists the clone carrying this T cell receptor beta chain with a few counts. Its antigen is still unknown. This specimen comes from a study of T cell repertoires in cytomegalovirus infection. Whole-study context: Recently identified HLA-C-restricted CMV epitopes were among the peptides used. A matching HLA type, together with CMV infection, was signaled by public TCR beta signatures. Overall study findings and caveats: Identification of carriers of CMV plus the relevant HLA was performed using cumulative public TCR beta family frequency. Dominant in the ex vivo response were TCR beta clonotypes restricted by HLA-C and specific for CMV.

TCRdb processed the reads anew with MiXCR; each CDR3 protein has one entry. The repertoire consists of roughly 500,000 distinct CDR3 sequences, with about 33% occurring once and the leading ten covering roughly 15%. Per the germline V gene, CDR1 is SGDLS and CDR2 is YYNGEE. The CDR3 sequence is 15 residues long. The V end lost 0 bases, the J end lost 4 bases, and 13 bases lay between the germline ends. The sample here was cultured PBMCs, taken from culture after CMV antigen stimulation. This TCR was sampled from a human donor in good health (CMV status not recorded). Some clones in this sample may be carry-over from other donors' samples. V usage is TRBV9 and J usage is TRBJ1-2; D is ambiguous. CDR3 in amino acids: CASSVGSATLYGYTF. The CDR3, as DNA: TGTGCCAGCAGCGTAGGTTCAGCCACCCTCTATGGCTACACCTTC.